The present TCR beta chain was sequenced within a study of post-analysis software for immune sequencing data. Findings of the study overall: Included in a set of roughly five TRBV segments more frequent in patients than controls were TRBV5-6, TRBV5-1 and TRBV20-1.

Details on this clonotype: As yet, its antigen is unknown.

The TCR beta cDNA libraries carried unique molecular identifiers. One entry per CDR3 protein results from TCRdb running MiXCR on the PCR reads. The top ten clones hold around 0.55% of a sample with hundreds of thousands of distinct CDR3 sequences, 25% to 30% of them seen once. V was cut by 7 bases and J by 2 bases, with 15 bases left in between. The germline gives CDR1 DFQATT, CDR2 SNEGSKA (reference sequence). The CDR3 is 13 residues long. Sequenced input: blood. The TCR originated in a girl between 10 and 17 years old with multiple sclerosis. The chain recombines TRBV20-1 with TRBJ2-7; D remains unclear. The CDR3 region has the DNA TGCAGTGTTCCGGACCGTTCAACCTACGAGCAGTACTTC. Translating it yields CSVPDRSTYEQYF.